The next 27 T cell receptor beta chains were all read from a single sample in a study of Graves' ophthalmopathy and Graves' hyperthyroidism. Scientists amplified the TCR beta CDR3 regions from RNA transcripts. An opening RT-PCR round employed HTBI primers and preceded a second-round multiplex PCR. Each CDR3 protein is one row after TCRdb ran MiXCR on the multiplex PCR reads. The table shows around 1.1 million distinct CDR3 sequences, with about 38% occurring only once. The sequenced material came from peripheral blood or thyroid tissue (not recorded which). The receptors stem from an adult man with Graves' hyperthyroidism.

The genes are TRBV7-7 and TRBJ2-7; D is possibly TRBD2 (6 bases). V gave up 5 bases and J gave up 2 bases, with 13 bases separating them. The CDR3 runs to 14 residues. The germline V gene encodes CDR1 SSHAT and CDR2 FNYEAQ (reference sequence). This chain's CDR3 is CASSTGTEPYEQYF. Written as DNA, the CDR3 is TGTGCCAGCAGCACCGGGACTGAGCCCTACGAGCAGTACTTC.

This chain connects TRBV19 to TRBJ2-5; TRBD2 matches at 7 bases. The CDR3 has 15 residues. After removal of 3 bases from V and 9 bases from J, the junction contained 13 bases not matched to a gene. Germline CDR1 and CDR2: LNHDA and SQIVND (reference sequence). The DNA of the CDR3 is TGTGCCAGTAGTATTCTTGCGGGAGTCGAGGAGGCCCAGTACTTC. Protein product: CASSILAGVEEAQYF.

The chain joins TRBV5-1 to TRBJ2-7; TRBD2 aligns across 8 bases. The CDR3 is 14 amino acids. Unmatched junction bases numbered 9, after V lost 3 bases and J lost 7 bases. Germline CDR1 and CDR2: SGHRS and YFSETQ. The CDR3 loop is CASSSEAGAREQYF. In DNA form, the CDR3 reads TGCGCCAGCAGCTCAGAAGCGGGGGCACGGGAGCAGTACTTC.

This clonotype showed up many times. The CDR3 DNA reads as TGTGCCAGCAGTTTTTTGGGAGAGCAGACCCAGTACTTC. This gives the protein CASSFLGEQTQYF. V and J are TRBV12-3 or TRBV12-4 and TRBJ2-5; TRBD2 is a possible D gene (5 bases). The CDR3 has 13 residues. Deletions cut 3 bases from V and 6 bases from J, with 11 bases between.

The sample holds a few counts of this clonotype. The chain employs TRBV6-6 and TRBJ1-5; D is unresolved. The ends were cut back, 0 bases at V and 0 bases at J, with 9 bases in the middle. The CDR3 totals 16 residues. Looked up from germline, CDR1 is MNHNY and CDR2 is SVGAGI (reference sequence). The CDR3 sequence: CASSYSVQSSNQPQHF. The DNA for the CDR3 is TGTGCCAGCAGTTACTCAGTACAGAGTAGCAATCAGCCCCAGCATTTT.

The chain has TRBV2 and TRBJ2-7; no clear D. The CDR3 length is 12 residues. V was cut by 5 bases and J by 6 bases, with 11 bases left in between. Germline V CDR1 and CDR2: SNHLY, FYNNEI. CDR3 protein: CASSFQFSEQYF. CDR3 DNA sequence: TGTGCCAGCAGTTTTCAGTTTTCCGAGCAGTACTTC.

As regards this clonotype: The junction departs from germline at one end; a sequencing error may be responsible. The chain combines TRBV9 with TRBJ2-7, with 7 bases aligning to TRBD1. Per the germline V gene, CDR1 is SGDLS and CDR2 is YYNGEE. The length of the CDR3 is 14 residues. The DNA of the CDR3 is TGTGCCAGCAGCCCGGGCGGACAGGTCTACGAGCAGTGCTTC. This sequence encodes CASSPGGQVYEQCF.

The V gene is TRBV7-9, the J gene TRBJ2-5, with TRBD2 matching over 9 bases. This CDR3 contains 16 residues. V shed 5 bases and J 5 bases; nucleotides not matched to a gene: 12. Germline V gene sequence: CDR1 SEHNR, CDR2 FQNEAQ (reference sequence). The CDR3 here is CASSPPRGGASETQYF. CDR3 nucleotide sequence: TGTGCCAGCAGCCCCCCGCGCGGGGGGGCCAGCGAGACCCAGTACTTC. The full variable domain, its missing parts supplied by reference TRBV7-9 and TRBJ2-5, is DTGVSQNPRHKITKRGQNVTFRCDPISEHNRLYWYRQTLGQGPEFLTYFQNEAQLEKSRLLSDRFSAERPKGSFSTLEIQRTEQGDSAMYLCASSPPRGGASETQYFGPGTRLLVL.

At least ten counts were recorded for this clonotype. V usage is TRBV19 and J usage is TRBJ2-2; D call uncertain. The germline V gene has CDR1 LNHDA and CDR2 SQIVND (reference sequence). Trimming took 5 bases from V and 0 from J, leaving 16 bases between them. The CDR3 totals 17 residues. The CDR3 loop reads CASSAPEWGTNTGELFF. The CDR3 nucleotides are TGTGCCAGTAGTGCGCCGGAATGGGGAACGAACACCGGGGAGCTGTTTTTT. The complete variable domain, with remaining parts taken from reference TRBV19 and TRBJ2-2, reads DGGITQSPKYLFRKEGQNVTLSCEQNLNHDAMYWYRQDPGQGLRLIYYSQIVNDFQKGDIAEGYSVSREKKESFPLTVTSAQKNPTAFYLCASSAPEWGTNTGELFFGEGSRLTVL.

This clonotype was detected a few times. The rearrangement links TRBV10-3 to TRBJ1-3; D gene unclear. Germline V lookup: CDR1 ENHRY, CDR2 SYGVKD. V lost 0 bases and J lost 0, with 18 bases in between. This CDR3 contains 19 residues. The CDR3 sequence: CAISESQGKRVVSGNTIYF. The CDR3 bases are TGTGCCATCAGTGAGTCGCAAGGTAAAAGAGTCGTCTCTGGAAACACCATATATTTT.

This chain links TRBV20-1 with TRBJ1-1; D may be TRBD1 (5 bases). The germline V gene has CDR1 DFQATT and CDR2 SNEGSKA (reference sequence). Trimming shortened V by 6 bases and J by 1 base, and 15 bases separated the two germline ends. This CDR3 comprises 14 residues. As DNA, the CDR3 is TGCAGTGCCCCCCAGGGCATACAGAACACTGAAGCTTTCTTT. Translating gives CSAPQGIQNTEAFF.

Many counts were recorded for this clonotype. The rearrangement uses TRBV12-3 or TRBV12-4 and TRBJ2-2; no reliable D call. V gave up 6 bases and J gave up 9 bases, with 11 bases separating them. CDR3 length: 12 amino acids. This CDR3 reads CASSAWGRELFF. The CDR3, as DNA: TGTGCCAGCAGCGCCTGGGGAAGGGAGCTGTTTTTT.

This clonotype was detected a few times. The germline gene is not matched at one end of the junction; a read error may be the cause. The rearrangement joins TRBV10-3 to TRBJ2-7; 10 nucleotides agree with TRBD2. Germline values: CDR1 ENHRY, CDR2 SYGVKD. CDR3 length equals 17 residues. The CDR3 DNA reads TGTGCCAGCAGTTGGAAGCCGGGACTAGCGTTCTCCTACGAGCAGTACTTC. Protein sequence: CASSWKPGLAFSYEQYF.

V usage is TRBV27 and J usage is TRBJ1-1, with a tentative D call TRBD1 (5 bases). The CDR3 has 15 residues. V was trimmed by 4 bases and J by 6 bases, leaving 18 bases between them. Germline V lookup: CDR1 MNHEY, CDR2 SMNVEV (reference sequence). In DNA form, the CDR3 reads TGTGCCAGCAGTTGGTCGGGGGACCAACGATCTGAAGCTTTCTTT. Residues: CASSWSGDQRSEAFF.

This clonotype has a count of ten or more. CDR3 protein: CASSEARVREDTEAFF. In nucleotides, the CDR3 is TGTGCCAGCAGTGAAGCGCGGGTCAGGGAGGACACTGAAGCTTTCTTT. The V call is TRBV2, the J call TRBJ1-1; tentatively, D is TRBD1 (5 bases). The germline V gene has CDR1 SNHLY and CDR2 FYNNEI. The CDR3 runs to 16 residues. The germline V and J ends were trimmed by 0 bases and 3 bases, with 14 bases remaining between them. Drawing the rest from reference TRBV2 and TRBJ1-1, the complete variable domain is EPEVTQTPSHQVTQMGQEVILRCVPISNHLYFYWYRQILGQKVEFLVSFYNNEISEKSEIFDDQFSVERPDGSNFTLKIRSTKLEDSAMYFCASSEARVREDTEAFFGQGTRLTVV.

This chain uses TRBV6-5 with TRBJ1-2; D not resolved. The CDR3 totals 15 residues. Germline CDR1 MNHEY, CDR2 SVGAGI. Trimming shortened V by 3 bases and J by 4 bases, and 15 bases separated the two germline ends. The chain's CDR3 is CASSYEQLQFYGYTF. The CDR3 nucleotides are TGTGCCAGCAGTTATGAACAGCTTCAATTCTATGGCTACACCTTC.

On this clonotype itself: This sequence may be a read error, since a much larger clone differs from it by one base. The gene calls are TRBV12-3 or TRBV12-4 and TRBJ1-6; D might be TRBD1 (6 bases). The CDR3 covers 16 residues. The V end was cut by 5 bases, the J end by 6 bases, with 17 bases between. DNA of the CDR3: TGTGCCAGCAGTCACCAGGGGCGGCTAACTAATTCACCCCTCCACTTT. Encoded protein: CASSHQGRLTNSPLHF.

The chain links TRBV12-3 or TRBV12-4 to TRBJ2-7; a possible D gene is TRBD2 (5 bases). This CDR3 region has 13 residues. V was trimmed by 7 bases and J by 0 bases, leaving 10 bases between them. In nucleotides, the CDR3 is TGTGCCAGCACCGACCGGGGCTCCTACGAGCAGTACTTC. Amino acids: CASTDRGSYEQYF.

The rearrangement uses TRBV25-1 and TRBJ1-6; no definite D call. Trimming pared 3 bases from V and 10 bases from J, leaving 13 bases between. The CDR3 covers 14 residues. CDR1 and CDR2 from the germline V gene are MGHDK and SYGVNS. In DNA, the CDR3 is TGTGCCAGCAGTGATGCAGGTCGCCGCTCACCCCTCCACTTT. Its protein is CASSDAGRRSPLHF.

The rearrangement links TRBV9 to TRBJ1-1, with 11 bases lining up with TRBD1. The V gene end was trimmed by 4 bases and the J gene end by 1 base; junction bases not matched to a gene: 15. Germline V gene lookup returns CDR1 SGDLS and CDR2 YYNGEE. This CDR3 has 19 residues. The CDR3 DNA reads TGTGCCAGCAGCCCTAAGGGGACAGGGGGAAATCCTAGGAACACTGAAGCTTTCTTT. Translation: CASSPKGTGGNPRNTEAFF. The full variable domain, in which reference TRBV9 and TRBJ1-1 provide the parts outside the CDR3, is DSGVTQTPKHLITATGQRVTLRCSPRSGDLSVYWYQQSLDQGLQFLIQYYNGEERAKGNILERFSAQQFPDLHSELNLSSLELGDSALYFCASSPKGTGGNPRNTEAFFGQGTRLTVV.

This clonotype was seen many times. The rearrangement joins TRBV12-3 or TRBV12-4 to TRBJ2-7; TRBD2 aligns across 7 bases. V shed 7 bases and J 4 bases; nucleotides not matched to a gene: 1. The length of the CDR3 is 11 residues. CDR3 protein: CASMGGYEQYF. The CDR3 nucleotides are TGTGCCAGCATGGGGGGGTACGAGCAGTACTTC.

This clonotype was observed a handful of times. This chain connects TRBV6-5 to TRBJ1-2; TRBD1 aligns across 7 bases. The J segment lost 5 bases and the V segment lost 7 bases, leaving 7 bases of the junction unmatched. Germline V CDR1 and CDR2: MNHEY, SVGAGI. The CDR3 runs 13 residues. The CDR3 DNA reads as TGTGCCAGCATCGACAGGGTTTCGTATGGCTACACCTTC. Residues: CASIDRVSYGYTF.

This clonotype showed up many times. The chain couples TRBV7-2 to TRBJ2-5; the match to TRBD2 covers 12 bases. The V gene end was trimmed by 2 bases and the J gene end by 3 bases; junction bases not matched to a gene: 1. This CDR3 is built from 15 residues. Per the germline V gene, CDR1 is SGHTA and CDR2 is FQGNSA. The CDR3 coding sequence is TGTGCCAGCAGCTTACGGACTAGCGGGGAAGAGACCCAGTACTTC. This codes for CASSLRTSGEETQYF.

This clonotype was counted between two and nine times. The chain employs TRBV12-3 or TRBV12-4 and TRBJ1-1; 7 nucleotides align to TRBD1. CDR3 length equals 13 residues. V was pared by 6 bases and J by 10 bases, with 11 bases of the junction left unmatched. The CDR3 DNA sequence: TGTGCCAGCAGCCCCTCGCAGGGGGGTGGAGCTTTCTTT. Translating gives CASSPSQGGGAFF.

On this clonotype itself: At one end, the junction sequence differs from germline, possibly due to a read error. This rearrangement joins TRBV5-1 to TRBJ1-2, with D uncertain. The CDR3 sequence is 14 residues long. Germline V gene data show CDR1 as SGHRS and CDR2 as YFSETQ. CDR3 amino acids: CASSQVSGIYGCTF. As DNA, the CDR3 is TGCGCCAGCAGCCAAGTCTCCGGGATTTATGGCTGCACCTTC.

In its sample, this clonotype was seen many times. The genes are TRBV29-1 and TRBJ2-5; D is possibly TRBD2 (5 bases). The CDR3 is 15 residues long. Germline V CDR1 and CDR2: SQVTM, ANQGSEA. V lost 1 base, J lost 4 bases, and 16 bases lay in between. CDR3 loop: CSVEVAVTGLETQYF. CDR3 bases: TGCAGCGTTGAAGTCGCCGTGACGGGATTAGAGACCCAGTACTTC.

Turning to this clonotype: A much larger clone lies a single base off, so this may be a read error. The rearrangement uses TRBV5-1 and TRBJ1-1; 7 nucleotides line up with TRBD1. Looked up from germline, CDR1 is SGHRS and CDR2 is YFSETQ. This CDR3 comprises 14 residues. The CDR3 DNA follows: TGCGCCAGCGGCTTCCGGGACAGCTTCACTGAAGCTTTCTTT. Protein product: CASGFRDSFTEAFF.